The 18 T cell receptor beta chains below come from one sample, sequenced in a study of blood T cell repertoires in COVID-19. The protocol was immunoSEQ multiplex PCR, while the TCRdb copy is restricted to in-frame clones and leaves out a portion. The repertoire has 100,000 to 150,000 clones, almost 70% of them found once; the top ten carry about 2.2%. The sequenced sample was peripheral blood. The receptors stem from a woman aged 70-85 years with acute or convalescent COVID-19.

The chain recombines TRBV3-1 (or the pseudogene TRBV3-2) with TRBJ2-5, with 7 bases lining up with TRBD1. V was clipped by 4 bases and J by 3 bases; unmatched bases: 5. The CDR3 contains 14 residues. CDR1 is LGHDT, CDR2 YNNKEL, per germline (reference sequence). The CDR3 region has the DNA TGTGCCAGCAGCCTCAGACAGGGTAAAGAGACCCAGTACTTC. Protein: CASSLRQGKETQYF.

The V gene is TRBV6-5, the J gene TRBJ1-2, with a weak D call TRBD1 (6 bases). V shed 5 bases and J shed 4 bases, with 11 bases lying between them. The germline CDR1 and CDR2 sequences are MNHEY and SVGAGI. The CDR3 has 13 residues. CDR3 in amino acids: CASSPGAAYGYTF. The CDR3 nucleotides read TGTGCCAGCAGTCCAGGGGCGGCCTATGGCTACACCTTC.

CDR3 sequence reads: CASSIPSGSSYNEQFF. Written as DNA, the CDR3 is TGTGCCAGTAGTATCCCAAGCGGGAGCTCCTACAATGAGCAGTTCTTC. The chain has TRBV19 and TRBJ2-1, with TRBD2 matching 8 bases. CDR1 and CDR2 (germline): LNHDA, SQIVND (reference sequence). This CDR3 has 16 residues. Losses at the gene ends were 3 bases for V and 0 bases for J; bases not matched to a gene: 4.

V and J are TRBV20-1 and TRBJ1-2; TRBD1 matches at 9 bases. There are 15 residues in the CDR3. Trimming at V came to 3 bases and at J to 1 base, leaving 6 bases not matched to a gene. Looked up from germline, CDR1 is DFQATT and CDR2 is SNEGSKA (reference sequence). The CDR3 reads CSASTGGPLNYGYTF. CDR3 DNA: TGCAGTGCTAGTACAGGGGGCCCCCTTAACTATGGCTACACCTTC.

This chain joins TRBV11-2 and TRBJ2-7; 9 bases align to TRBD1. CDR1 and CDR2 (germline): SGHAT, FQNNGV. The CDR3 has 17 amino acids. The V and J ends lost 6 bases and 2 bases, in that order; junction bases with no gene match: 14. Here the CDR3 reads CASRGTGHPSTPYEQYF. CDR3 DNA: TGTGCCAGCAGGGGGACAGGGCATCCTTCTACCCCCTACGAGCAGTACTTC.

The gene calls are TRBV19 and TRBJ2-1; tentative D call: TRBD2 (7 bases). Trimming removed 7 bases from V and 4 bases from J, with 26 bases in between. This CDR3 comprises 18 residues. The germline gives CDR1 LNHDA, CDR2 SQIVND (reference sequence). CDR3 protein: CASTREVGGGVGYNEQFF. The CDR3 bases are TGTGCCAGTACCCGGGAGGTGGGGGGCGGAGTAGGGTACAATGAGCAGTTCTTC.

V is TRBV20-1 and J is TRBJ1-2; no definite D call. Germline V gene data show CDR1 as DFQATT and CDR2 as SNEGSKA (reference sequence). Trimming left V 3 bases short and J 0 bases short, with 8 bases between. The CDR3 covers 13 residues. The CDR3 nucleotides read TGCAGTGCTAGTGAGGGAGCTAACTATGGCTACACCTTC. It yields the protein CSASEGANYGYTF.

This clone was recorded a few times. V usage is TRBV28 and J usage is TRBJ1-3; no clear D. The CDR3 runs 13 residues. Trimming took 6 bases from V and 2 from J, leaving 8 bases between them. The germline V gene encodes CDR1 MDHEN and CDR2 SYDVKM. In DNA form, the CDR3 reads TGTGCCAGCAGCGATACAACTGGAAACACCATATATTTT. This gives the protein CASSDTTGNTIYF.

The V and J genes are TRBV6-5 and TRBJ1-4, with a possible D match to TRBD1 (5 bases). Germline values: CDR1 MNHEY, CDR2 SVGAGI. The V end lost 2 bases, the J end lost 3 bases, and 7 bases lay between the germline ends. This CDR3 spans 14 amino acids. The CDR3 nucleotides are TGTGCCAGCAGTTACGGGGCTGCTAATGAAAAACTGTTTTTT. This gives the protein CASSYGAANEKLFF.

The chain uses TRBV6-6 and TRBJ2-7, with D possibly matching TRBD2 (6 bases). Germline CDR1 is MNHNY and CDR2 is SVGAGI (reference sequence). The CDR3 is made up of 15 amino acids. Trimming pared 6 bases from V and 0 bases from J, leaving 15 bases between. The CDR3 coding sequence is TGTGCCAGCAGCAAAGGTCCTAGCGCCTCCTACGAGCAGTACTTC. It specifies CASSKGPSASYEQYF.

This rearrangement joins TRBV7-9 to TRBJ2-7; TRBD2 is a possible D gene (6 bases). V was clipped by 5 bases and J by 7 bases, with 9 bases between them. Germline-derived CDR1 and CDR2 are SEHNR and FQNEAQ (reference sequence). The CDR3 loop spans 11 amino acids. The CDR3 DNA is TGTGCCAGCAGCGGGACTTGGGAGCAGTACTTC. Its protein is CASSGTWEQYF.

V is TRBV7-2 and J is TRBJ2-3, with TRBD2 identical over 7 bases. CDR1 and CDR2 from the germline V gene are SGHTA and FQGNSA. The CDR3 has 18 amino acids. V lost 1 base to trimming and J lost 2 bases; unmatched junction nucleotides: 12. CDR3 in DNA: TGTGCCAGCAGCTTAGTTTCCGGATCTAGCGGACACACAGATACGCAGTATTTT. Amino acid sequence: CASSLVSGSSGHTDTQYF.

This clone appeared a few times. This rearrangement joins TRBV6-2 or TRBV6-3 to TRBJ2-7; tentatively, D is TRBD2 (5 bases). Trimming took off 5 bases at V and 4 bases at J, with 9 bases between the two ends. This CDR3 spans 12 amino acids. Looked up from germline, CDR1 is MNHEY and CDR2 is SVGEGT. The CDR3 loop is CASSDPGYEQYF. Written as DNA, the CDR3 is TGTGCCAGCAGTGACCCGGGGTACGAGCAGTACTTC.

V gene TRBV6-5 combines with J gene TRBJ2-5; D may be TRBD1 (6 bases). Trimming left V 0 bases short and J 5 bases short, with 13 bases between. There are 15 residues in the CDR3. In germline, CDR1 is MNHEY, CDR2 SVGAGI. CDR3 protein: CASSYSPGTRETQYF. The CDR3 DNA sequence: TGTGCCAGCAGTTACTCGCCCGGGACACGGGAGACCCAGTACTTC.

The J gene is TRBJ2-1, the V gene TRBV29-1, with D possibly TRBD2 on 6 matching bases. CDR1 and CDR2 (germline): SQVTM, ANQGSEA. The CDR3 loop spans 15 amino acids. The ends were cut back, 3 bases at V and 0 bases at J, with 12 bases in the middle. The CDR3 DNA is TGCAGCGTTGATTTAGCGGAGAGCTCCTACAATGAGCAGTTCTTC. Protein: CSVDLAESSYNEQFF.

The V call is TRBV5-1, the J call TRBJ1-6; a possible D gene is TRBD1 (6 bases). Germline lookup yields CDR1 SGHRS and CDR2 YFSETQ. V was cut by 4 bases and J by 7 bases, with 9 bases left in between. This CDR3 has 13 amino acids. CDR3 nucleotides: TGCGCCAGCAGCAACAGGGAAAATTCACCCCTCCACTTT. It codes for CASSNRENSPLHF.

The V gene is TRBV7-2, the J gene TRBJ2-2, with 7 bases lining up with TRBD2. There are 17 residues in the CDR3. Germline V gene sequence: CDR1 SGHTA, CDR2 FQGNSA. Trimming at V came to 1 base and at J to 6 bases, leaving 11 bases not matched to a gene. CDR3 residues: CASSLVSGLAVAGELFF. CDR3 DNA sequence: TGTGCCAGCAGCTTAGTATCCGGTCTAGCGGTGGCCGGGGAGCTGTTTTTT.

V gene TRBV7-9 combines with J gene TRBJ2-1; D gene uncertain. The germline V gene has CDR1 SEHNR and CDR2 FQNEAQ (reference sequence). V lost 3 bases, J lost 6 bases, and 6 bases lay in between. The CDR3 is made up of 12 amino acids. In nucleotides, the CDR3 is TGTGCCAGCAGCTTTCCCCGCAATGAGCAGTTCTTC. Its protein product is CASSFPRNEQFF.